These 31 T cell receptor beta chains were sequenced from one sample in a study of early T cells in non-severe SARS-CoV-2 infection. TCRdb ran MiXCR on the 5' RACE reads and lists one entry per CDR3 protein. The sample has more than 50,000 distinct CDR3 sequences, under 15% seen once. Material: whole blood, obtained at baseline. The receptors come from an adult who was a healthcare worker with PCR-confirmed SARS-CoV-2 infection or an uninfected control (not recorded which).

The chain carries TRBV7-9 and TRBJ2-7; TRBD1 matches 8 bases. The CDR3 spans 16 residues. Trimming at V came to 0 bases and at J to 0 bases, leaving 4 bases not matched to a gene. Germline-derived CDR1 and CDR2 are SEHNR and FQNEAQ (reference sequence). CDR3 DNA: TGTGCCAGCAGCTTAGCCAGGACAGGGCCCTCCTACGAGCAGTACTTC. Translation gives CASSLARTGPSYEQYF.

The chain links TRBV12-3 or TRBV12-4 to TRBJ1-6, with D possibly TRBD1 on 5 matching bases. This CDR3 contains 17 residues. Trimming took off 1 base at V and 4 bases at J, with 14 bases between the two ends. For the CDR3, the DNA is TGTGCCAGCAGTTTAGGACAGTCTAGGACATATAATTCACCCCTCCACTTT. This encodes CASSLGQSRTYNSPLHF.

This clonotype came up a few times. The chain has TRBV24-1 and TRBJ2-1; D might be TRBD1 or TRBD2, each matching 5 bases. Trimming pared 1 base from V and 8 bases from J, leaving 20 bases between. The CDR3 runs to 17 residues. Germline loops: CDR1 KGHDR, CDR2 SFDVKD. The CDR3, as DNA: TGTGCCACCAGTGATTTAAAAGGCCACATGGGGGTCGATGAGCAGTTCTTC. Translation gives CATSDLKGHMGVDEQFF.

V is TRBV10-3 and J is TRBJ2-5; either TRBD1 or TRBD2 may supply D (6 bases each). The CDR3 is 14 amino acids. The V end was cut by 2 bases, the J end by 5 bases, with 12 bases between. The germline gives CDR1 ENHRY, CDR2 SYGVKD. The CDR3 protein is CAISEPQGGETQYF. The CDR3 coding sequence is TGTGCCATCAGTGAGCCACAAGGGGGGGAGACCCAGTACTTC.

In its sample, this clonotype was seen many times. This sequence joins TRBV6-1 and TRBJ2-1, with a tentative D call TRBD2 (6 bases). The germline V gene has CDR1 MNHNS and CDR2 SASEGT. CDR3 length equals 13 residues. Trimming cost V 9 bases and J 9 bases, with 18 bases left between them. CDR3 residues: CARRDSLTGEQFF. The CDR3 bases are TGTGCCAGGCGGGACTCGTTAACGGGTGAGCAGTTCTTC.

This rearrangement joins TRBV24-1 to TRBJ2-1; 12 bases are a match to TRBD2. The CDR3 sequence is 14 residues long. V lost 6 bases, J lost 7 bases, and 3 bases stayed unmatched. Germline loops: CDR1 KGHDR, CDR2 SFDVKD. The CDR3 coding sequence is TGTGCCACCAGTCGACTAGCGGGGGAGAATGAGCAGTTCTTC. As protein: CATSRLAGENEQFF.

The rearrangement uses TRBV6-2 or TRBV6-3 and TRBJ1-1; 9 bases fit TRBD1. The CDR3 has 13 amino acids. V was clipped by 6 bases and J by 11 bases; unmatched bases: 10. Germline CDR1 reads MNHEY; CDR2 reads SVGEGT. CDR3 sequence: CASRDTGTGPAFF. CDR3 nucleotides: TGTGCCAGCAGAGACACCGGGACAGGGCCGGCTTTCTTT.

Many counts were recorded for this clonotype. The chain couples TRBV7-8 to TRBJ2-5; D call uncertain. The germline V gene encodes CDR1 SGHVS and CDR2 FQNEAQ. The CDR3 runs 13 residues. The V end was cut by 6 bases, the J end by 8 bases, with 16 bases between. The CDR3: CASSSVGLVTQYF. The CDR3 coding sequence is TGTGCCAGCAGTTCGGTCGGGCTGGTTACCCAGTACTTC.

The chain uses TRBV19 and TRBJ2-3; D is perhaps TRBD1 or TRBD2 (5 bases each). Germline CDR1 reads LNHDA; CDR2 reads SQIVND (reference sequence). The CDR3 has 15 amino acids. V was shortened by 9 bases and J by 1 base, with 17 bases between the two germline ends. The CDR3 sequence: CASQLRGGRTDTQYF. The CDR3 coding sequence is TGTGCCAGCCAGCTGAGGGGCGGACGCACAGATACGCAGTATTTT.

This clonotype showed up just a few times. The V gene is TRBV5-1, the J gene TRBJ1-1; 7 bases line up with TRBD1. J was trimmed by 4 bases and V by 4 bases; bases with no gene match: 13. The CDR3 has 16 amino acids. From germline, CDR1 is SGHRS and CDR2 YFSETQ. Here the CDR3 DNA reads TGCGCCAGCAGCCCATACCCCTCAGGGGGGTCCACTGAAGCTTTCTTT. Its translation is CASSPYPSGGSTEAFF.

This clonotype was seen repeatedly, ten times or more. The gene calls are TRBV18 and TRBJ1-2; D call uncertain. V gave up 2 bases and J gave up 0 bases, with 13 bases separating them. Germline lookup yields CDR1 KGHSH and CDR2 LQKENI. This CDR3 has 16 residues. The CDR3: CASSPKSSYPNYGYTF. CDR3 sequence (DNA): TGTGCCAGCTCACCAAAAAGCTCGTATCCTAACTATGGCTACACCTTC.

In its sample, this clonotype was seen many times. The gene calls are TRBV29-1 and TRBJ2-7, with 7 bases fitting TRBD1. Per germline, CDR1 SQVTM and CDR2 ANQGSEA. The trim removed 6 bases at V and 0 bases at J, leaving 5 bases unmatched. The length of the CDR3 is 13 residues. The CDR3 DNA reads TGCAGCGTGACCTGGGACAGCTCCTACGAGCAGTACTTC. This translates into CSVTWDSSYEQYF.

CDR3 residues: CASSPARGYGYTF. In nucleotides, the CDR3 is TGTGCCAGCAGTCCCGCGCGGGGGTATGGCTACACCTTC. This chain connects TRBV28 to TRBJ1-2; D may be TRBD1 (5 bases). The CDR3 runs to 13 residues. The germline CDR1 and CDR2 sequences are MDHEN and SYDVKM. Between the trimmed V and J ends, which lost 5 bases and 5 bases, there was a span of 12 bases.

This clonotype came up a few times. The J gene is TRBJ1-2, the V gene TRBV29-1; 9 bases are a match to TRBD1. The CDR3 is 15 amino acids. The V and J ends lost 4 bases and 1 base, in that order; junction bases with no gene match: 7. CDR1 and CDR2 (germline): SQVTM, ANQGSEA. CDR3 nucleotides: TGCAGCGTTGGGGGACAGGGATCATTTAACTATGGCTACACCTTC. Translating gives CSVGGQGSFNYGYTF.

This clonotype has just a few counts. This chain links TRBV9 with TRBJ1-1; D is perhaps TRBD1 (5 bases). With 3 bases removed from V and 4 bases from J, the gap between germline ends came to 16 bases. The CDR3 has 15 amino acids. Looked up from germline, CDR1 is SGDLS and CDR2 is YYNGEE. DNA of the CDR3: TGTGCCAGCAGCGCCAAACATGAACAGGCCACTGAAGCTTTCTTT. This translates into CASSAKHEQATEAFF.

This clonotype has a handful of counts. V is TRBV28 and J is TRBJ2-3, with 10 nucleotides matching TRBD1. In germline, CDR1 is MDHEN, CDR2 SYDVKM. V was pared by 3 bases and J by 11 bases, with 5 bases of the junction left unmatched. This CDR3 contains 13 residues. Written as DNA, the CDR3 is TGTGCCAGCAGTTTTACGGACAGGGGGAAGCAGTATTTT. This translates into CASSFTDRGKQYF.

The chain carries TRBV6-5 and TRBJ1-5, with 11 bases lining up with TRBD1. V lost 7 bases, J lost 0 bases, and 5 bases stayed unmatched. The V gene's germline CDR1 is MNHEY and CDR2 SVGAGI. The CDR3 totals 16 residues. CDR3: CASKVGQGASNQPQHF. The CDR3 coding sequence is TGTGCCAGCAAGGTCGGACAGGGGGCTAGCAATCAGCCCCAGCATTTT.

The rearrangement joins TRBV10-3 to TRBJ2-5, with TRBD2 as a possible D gene (5 bases). Trimming shortened V by 0 bases and J by 2 bases, and 10 bases separated the two germline ends. CDR3 length: 15 amino acids. Looked up from germline, CDR1 is ENHRY and CDR2 is SYGVKD. The CDR3 spells CAISESTGWQETQYF. CDR3 coding DNA: TGTGCCATCAGTGAGTCTACGGGGTGGCAAGAGACCCAGTACTTC.

This rearrangement joins TRBV5-1 to TRBJ2-7; no clear D. CDR1 and CDR2 from the germline V gene are SGHRS and YFSETQ. V was trimmed by 1 base and J by 0 bases, leaving 11 bases between them. The CDR3 is made up of 15 amino acids. The chain's CDR3 is CASSLMTESSYEQYF. CDR3 nucleotide sequence: TGCGCCAGCAGCTTGATGACGGAGAGCTCCTACGAGCAGTACTTC.

This clonotype was counted only a few times. The chain joins TRBV19 to TRBJ2-7; weak D call: TRBD1 (5 bases). The V and J ends lost 6 bases and 1 base respectively, with 10 bases between them. The CDR3 loop spans 13 amino acids. Germline CDR1 LNHDA, CDR2 SQIVND (reference sequence). Here the CDR3 reads CASSNRISYEQYF. CDR3 coding DNA: TGTGCCAGTAGCAACAGGATTTCCTACGAGCAGTACTTC.

This clonotype was detected a few times. The chain is built from TRBV10-3 and TRBJ2-3; TRBD2 matches 11 bases. The V and J ends lost 5 bases and 0 bases, in that order; junction bases with no gene match: 4. Germline V gene sequence: CDR1 ENHRY, CDR2 SYGVKD. The CDR3 totals 16 residues. DNA of the CDR3: TGTGCCATCAGTAGAACTAGCGGGGGTAGCACAGATACGCAGTATTTT. The encoded protein is CAISRTSGGSTDTQYF.

By share of the sample, this clonotype is medium-sized. The J gene is TRBJ1-1, the V gene TRBV3-1; 8 positions match TRBD1. Germline assignment: CDR1 LGHDT and CDR2 YNNKEL (reference sequence). This CDR3 spans 17 amino acids. V lost 6 bases, J lost 2 bases, and 14 bases stayed unmatched. The CDR3 is CASRDRGRGRVNTEAFF. CDR3 nucleotide sequence: TGTGCCAGCAGAGACAGGGGTAGAGGTAGAGTCAACACTGAAGCTTTCTTT.

The chain uses TRBV27 and TRBJ2-7; 8 bases are a match to TRBD1. Germline trimming cut 4 bases from V and 5 bases from J; bases unmatched to any gene: 7. CDR1 is MNHEY and CDR2 is SMNVEV in the germline V gene (reference sequence). The length of the CDR3 is 14 residues. The CDR3 here is CASSYQGAKDEQYF. The CDR3 DNA follows: TGTGCCAGCAGTTACCAGGGGGCTAAGGACGAGCAGTACTTC.

This clonotype has a handful of counts. This rearrangement joins TRBV6-2 or TRBV6-3 to TRBJ1-6; tentatively, D is TRBD1 (6 bases). The CDR3 totals 14 residues. V was clipped by 8 bases and J by 10 bases, with 18 bases between them. Germline values: CDR1 MNHEY, CDR2 SVGEGT. In DNA, the CDR3 is TGTGCCAGCTCCCCCGGCAGGGGTGGCTCACCCCTCCACTTT. It encodes CASSPGRGGSPLHF.

The chain links TRBV12-3 or TRBV12-4 to TRBJ1-5; no firm D call. This CDR3 is built from 13 residues. The V end was cut by 1 base, the J end by 6 bases, with 7 bases between. For the CDR3, the DNA is TGTGCCAGCAGTTTAGATTGGAGTCAGCCCCAGCATTTT. As protein: CASSLDWSQPQHF.

This clonotype has a count of ten or more. J is TRBJ1-6 and V is TRBV7-2, with TRBD1 identical over 9 bases. J was trimmed by 5 bases and V by 3 bases; bases with no gene match: 8. The CDR3 covers 17 residues. Germline values: CDR1 SGHTA, CDR2 FQGNSA. The DNA of the CDR3 is TGTGCCAGCAGCTTCTGGGCGGGACAGGGCAATAATTCACCCCTCCACTTT. Protein: CASSFWAGQGNNSPLHF.

The rearrangement uses TRBV28 and TRBJ2-1, with D perhaps assigned TRBD1 or TRBD2 (5 bases each). V lost 4 bases and J 4 bases, leaving 20 bases between the germline ends. This CDR3 spans 17 amino acids. From germline, CDR1 is MDHEN and CDR2 SYDVKM. CDR3 DNA: TGTGCCAGCAGTTCCCGATTTAAGCCGGGGCAGTACAATGAGCAGTTCTTC. Amino acid sequence: CASSSRFKPGQYNEQFF.

This clonotype came up many times. V is TRBV11-2 and J is TRBJ1-1; D gene uncertain. The CDR3 sequence is 13 residues long. Germline V CDR1 and CDR2: SGHAT, FQNNGV. V was trimmed by 0 bases and J by 1 base, leaving 3 bases between them. In DNA form, the CDR3 reads TGTGCCAGCAGCTTAGAGGGGAACACTGAAGCTTTCTTT. Protein: CASSLEGNTEAFF.

The rearrangement joins TRBV12-3 or TRBV12-4 to TRBJ1-1, with TRBD1 matching 7 bases. This CDR3 comprises 18 residues. Trimming took 4 bases from V and 0 from J; bases not matched to a gene: 14. CDR3 nucleotides: TGTGCCAGCAGTTCGGGACAGATGCTTCTACCGATGAACACTGAAGCTTTCTTT. Its translation is CASSSGQMLLPMNTEAFF.

This clonotype was detected ten times or more. The chain has TRBV7-2 and TRBJ1-2; a weak D match, TRBD1 (6 bases). Deletions cut 7 bases from V and 14 bases from J, with 23 bases between. Germline loops: CDR1 SGHTA, CDR2 FQGNSA. CDR3 length: 13 amino acids. The CDR3 DNA sequence: TGTGCCAGCAACCGGGGGGCAGGGGAGGTTGGGACCTTC. Translation gives CASNRGAGEVGTF.

The V call is TRBV12-3 or TRBV12-4, the J call TRBJ2-6; D remains unclear. CDR3 size: 15 residues. Trimming took off 1 base at V and 1 base at J, with 5 bases between the two ends. The CDR3 coding sequence is TGTGCCAGCAGTTTAGTAGGGTCTGGGGCCAACGTCCTGACTTTC. Translating gives CASSLVGSGANVLTF.